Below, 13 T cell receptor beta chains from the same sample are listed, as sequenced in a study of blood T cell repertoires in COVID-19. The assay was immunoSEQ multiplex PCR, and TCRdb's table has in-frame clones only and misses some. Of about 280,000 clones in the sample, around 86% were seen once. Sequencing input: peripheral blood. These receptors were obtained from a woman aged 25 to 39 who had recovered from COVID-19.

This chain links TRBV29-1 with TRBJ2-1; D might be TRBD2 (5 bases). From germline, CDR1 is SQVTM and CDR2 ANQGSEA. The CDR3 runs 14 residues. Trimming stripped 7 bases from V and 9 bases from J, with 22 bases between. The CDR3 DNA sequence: TGCAGCGCCCAACTAGTTTTCCCAAACGGTGAGCAGTTCTTC. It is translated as CSAQLVFPNGEQFF.

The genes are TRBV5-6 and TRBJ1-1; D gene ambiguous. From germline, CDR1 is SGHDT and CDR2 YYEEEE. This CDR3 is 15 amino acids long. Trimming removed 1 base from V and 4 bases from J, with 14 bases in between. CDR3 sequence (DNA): TGTGCCAGCAGCTTGCTTCAAACTCTCGGCACTGAAGCTTTCTTT. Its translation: CASSLLQTLGTEAFF.

Written as DNA, the CDR3 is TGTGCCAGCGGCCAAACCGGGGAGCTGTTTTTT. Translating it yields CASGQTGELFF. The chain employs TRBV12-3 or TRBV12-4 and TRBJ2-2; no firm D call. The CDR3 spans 11 residues. The V end was cut by 8 bases, the J end by 5 bases, with 6 bases between.

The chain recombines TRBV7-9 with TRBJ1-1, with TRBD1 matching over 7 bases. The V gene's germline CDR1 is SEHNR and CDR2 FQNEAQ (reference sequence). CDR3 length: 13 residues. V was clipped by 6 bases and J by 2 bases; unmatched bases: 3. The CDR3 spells CASRQGLNTEAFF. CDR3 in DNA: TGTGCCAGCAGACAGGGGTTAAACACTGAAGCTTTCTTT.

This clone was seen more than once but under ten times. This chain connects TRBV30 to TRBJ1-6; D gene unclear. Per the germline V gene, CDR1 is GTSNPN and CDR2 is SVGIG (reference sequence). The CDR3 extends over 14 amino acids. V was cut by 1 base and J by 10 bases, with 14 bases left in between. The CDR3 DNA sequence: TGTGCCTGGAGTGAGAATCTCGGAGAATCACCCCTCCACTTT. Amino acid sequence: CAWSENLGESPLHF.

The CDR3 DNA follows: TGTGCCAGCAGTTACTCCCCTGACAGCTCCTACGAGCAGTACTTC. This gives the protein CASSYSPDSSYEQYF. The V gene is TRBV6-5, the J gene TRBJ2-7; weak D call: TRBD1 (5 bases). Germline V gene lookup returns CDR1 MNHEY and CDR2 SVGAGI. The CDR3 consists of 15 residues. V lost 0 bases and J 0 bases, leaving 9 bases between the germline ends.

This chain's CDR3 is CASSAATGQGVTQYF. CDR3 nucleotides: TGTGCCAGCAGCGCAGCGACCGGACAGGGGGTGACCCAGTACTTC. The chain combines TRBV3-1 (or the pseudogene TRBV3-2) with TRBJ2-5, with 10 bases fitting TRBD1. CDR3 length equals 15 residues. J gave up 7 bases and V 5 bases, and 10 bases lay outside the gene matches. Germline V CDR1 and CDR2: LGHDT, YNNKEL (reference sequence).

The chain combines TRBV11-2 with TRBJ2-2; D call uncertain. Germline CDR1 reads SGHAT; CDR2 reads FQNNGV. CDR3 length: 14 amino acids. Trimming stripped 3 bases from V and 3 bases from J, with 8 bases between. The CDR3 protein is CASSFYGDTGELFF. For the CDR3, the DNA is TGTGCCAGCAGCTTTTACGGAGACACCGGGGAGCTGTTTTTT. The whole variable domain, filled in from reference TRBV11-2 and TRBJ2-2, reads EAGVAQSPRYKIIEKRQSVAFWCNPISGHATLYWYQQILGQGPKLLIQFQNNGVVDDSQLPKDRFSAERLKGVDSTLKIQPAKLEDSAVYLCASSFYGDTGELFFGEGSRLTVL.

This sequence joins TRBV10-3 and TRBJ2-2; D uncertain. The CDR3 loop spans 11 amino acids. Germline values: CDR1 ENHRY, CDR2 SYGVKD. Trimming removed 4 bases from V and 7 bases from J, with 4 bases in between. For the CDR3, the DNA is TGTGCCATCAGTGGCGGCGGGGAGCTGTTTTTT. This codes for CAISGGGELFF.

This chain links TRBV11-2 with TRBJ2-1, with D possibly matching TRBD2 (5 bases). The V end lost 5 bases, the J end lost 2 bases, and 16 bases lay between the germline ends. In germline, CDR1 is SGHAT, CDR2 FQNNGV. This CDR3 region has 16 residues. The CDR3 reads CASSPPALAAYNEQFF. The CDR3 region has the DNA TGTGCCAGCAGCCCTCCCGCGCTAGCAGCCTACAATGAGCAGTTCTTC.

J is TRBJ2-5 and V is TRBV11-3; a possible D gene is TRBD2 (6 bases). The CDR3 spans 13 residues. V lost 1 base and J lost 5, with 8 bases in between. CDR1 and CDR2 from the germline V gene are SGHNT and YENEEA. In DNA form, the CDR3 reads TGTGCCAGCAGCTTAGGGGGGGAGGAGACCCAGTACTTC. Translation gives CASSLGGEETQYF.

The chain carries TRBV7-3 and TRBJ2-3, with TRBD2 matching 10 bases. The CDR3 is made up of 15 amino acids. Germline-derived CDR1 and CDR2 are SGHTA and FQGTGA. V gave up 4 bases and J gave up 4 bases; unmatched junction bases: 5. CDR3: CASSYQAGGADTQYF. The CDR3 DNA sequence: TGTGCCAGCAGCTATCAAGCGGGAGGGGCAGATACGCAGTATTTT.

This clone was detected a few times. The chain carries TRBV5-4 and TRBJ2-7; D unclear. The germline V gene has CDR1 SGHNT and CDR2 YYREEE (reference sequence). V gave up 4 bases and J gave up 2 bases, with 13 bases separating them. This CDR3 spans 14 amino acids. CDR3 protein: CASSGQELPYEQYF. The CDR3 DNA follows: TGTGCCAGCAGCGGGCAGGAACTCCCCTACGAGCAGTACTTC.